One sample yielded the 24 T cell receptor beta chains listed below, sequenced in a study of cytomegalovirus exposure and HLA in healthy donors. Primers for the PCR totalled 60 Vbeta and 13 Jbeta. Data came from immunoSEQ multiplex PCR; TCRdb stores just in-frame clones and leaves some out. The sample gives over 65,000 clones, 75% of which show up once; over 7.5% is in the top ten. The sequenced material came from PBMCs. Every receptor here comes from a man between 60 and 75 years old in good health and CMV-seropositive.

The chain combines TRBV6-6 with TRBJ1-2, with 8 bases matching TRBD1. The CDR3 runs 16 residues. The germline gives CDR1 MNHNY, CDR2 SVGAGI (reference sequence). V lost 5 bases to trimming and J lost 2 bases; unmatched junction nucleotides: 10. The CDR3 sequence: CASSKLGQANNYGYTF. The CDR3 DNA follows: TGTGCCAGCAGTAAGCTGGGACAGGCCAACAACTATGGCTACACCTTC.

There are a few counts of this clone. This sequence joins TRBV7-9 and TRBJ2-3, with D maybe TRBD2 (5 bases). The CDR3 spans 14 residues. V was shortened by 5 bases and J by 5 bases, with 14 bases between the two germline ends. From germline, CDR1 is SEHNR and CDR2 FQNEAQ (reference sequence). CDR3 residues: CASSLTRAGDTQYF. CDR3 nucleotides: TGTGCCAGCAGCCTCACTAGGGCGGGAGATACGCAGTATTTT.

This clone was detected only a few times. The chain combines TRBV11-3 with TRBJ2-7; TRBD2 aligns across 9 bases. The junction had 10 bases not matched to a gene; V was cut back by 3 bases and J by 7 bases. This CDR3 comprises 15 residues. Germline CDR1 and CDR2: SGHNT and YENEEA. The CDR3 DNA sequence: TGTGCCAGCAGCTTGGGGGCAGCGGGAGGTCGAGAGCAGTACTTC. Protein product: CASSLGAAGGREQYF.

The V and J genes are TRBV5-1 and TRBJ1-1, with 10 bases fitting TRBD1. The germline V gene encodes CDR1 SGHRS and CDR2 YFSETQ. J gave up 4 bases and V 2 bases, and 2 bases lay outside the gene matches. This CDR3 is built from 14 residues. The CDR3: CASSFGQGGTEAFF. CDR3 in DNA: TGCGCCAGCAGCTTTGGACAGGGGGGCACTGAAGCTTTCTTT. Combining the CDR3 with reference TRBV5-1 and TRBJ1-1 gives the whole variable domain KAGVTQTPRYLIKTRGQQVTLSCSPISGHRSVSWYQQTPGQGLQFLFEYFSETQRNKGNFPGRFSGRQFSNSRSEMNVSTLELGDSALYLCASSFGQGGTEAFFGQGTRLTVV.

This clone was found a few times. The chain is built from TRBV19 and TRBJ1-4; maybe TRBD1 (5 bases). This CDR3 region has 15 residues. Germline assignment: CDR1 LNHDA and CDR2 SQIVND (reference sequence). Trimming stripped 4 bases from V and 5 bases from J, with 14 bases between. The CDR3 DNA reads TGTGCCAGTAGTACGGGACTCTCCTGGAATGAAAAACTGTTTTTT. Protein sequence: CASSTGLSWNEKLFF.

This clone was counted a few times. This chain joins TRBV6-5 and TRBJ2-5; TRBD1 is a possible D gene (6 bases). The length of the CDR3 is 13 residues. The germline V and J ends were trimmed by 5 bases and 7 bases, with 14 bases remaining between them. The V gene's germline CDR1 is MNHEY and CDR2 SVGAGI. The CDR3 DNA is TGTGCCAGCAGTAAGGGGGTAATAGGGACCCAGTACTTC. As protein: CASSKGVIGTQYF.

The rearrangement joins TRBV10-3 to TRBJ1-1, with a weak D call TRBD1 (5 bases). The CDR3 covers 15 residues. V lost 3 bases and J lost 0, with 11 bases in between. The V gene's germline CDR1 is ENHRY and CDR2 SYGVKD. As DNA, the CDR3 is TGTGCCATCAGTGACTCCGGGGGGATGAACACTGAAGCTTTCTTT. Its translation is CAISDSGGMNTEAFF.

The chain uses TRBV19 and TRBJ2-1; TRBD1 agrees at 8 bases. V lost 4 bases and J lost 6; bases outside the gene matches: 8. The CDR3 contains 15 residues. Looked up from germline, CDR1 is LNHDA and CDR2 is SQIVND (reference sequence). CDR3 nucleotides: TGTGCCAGTAGTACAATCAGGGGGCCGGGCAATGAGCAGTTCTTC. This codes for CASSTIRGPGNEQFF.

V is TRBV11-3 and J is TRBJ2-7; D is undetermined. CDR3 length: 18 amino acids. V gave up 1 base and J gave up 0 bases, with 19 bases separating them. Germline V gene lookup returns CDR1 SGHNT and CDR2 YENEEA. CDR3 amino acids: CASSLVVRAVLRSYEQYF. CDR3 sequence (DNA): TGTGCCAGCAGCTTAGTCGTTCGCGCGGTTTTGCGCTCCTACGAGCAGTACTTC.

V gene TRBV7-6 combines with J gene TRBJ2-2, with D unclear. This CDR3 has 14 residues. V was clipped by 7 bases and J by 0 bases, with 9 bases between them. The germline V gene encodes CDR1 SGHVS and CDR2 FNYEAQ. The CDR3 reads CASTFAANTGELFF. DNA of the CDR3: TGTGCCAGCACGTTCGCGGCGAACACCGGGGAGCTGTTTTTT.

The CDR3 DNA follows: TGTGCCAGCAGCTTAGCTTCCACTGAAGCTTTCTTT. The encoded protein is CASSLASTEAFF. This sequence joins TRBV11-3 and TRBJ1-1; D gene uncertain. The V gene lost 1 base and the J gene lost 4 bases, with 4 bases spanning the gap. Germline loops: CDR1 SGHNT, CDR2 YENEEA. There are 12 residues in the CDR3.

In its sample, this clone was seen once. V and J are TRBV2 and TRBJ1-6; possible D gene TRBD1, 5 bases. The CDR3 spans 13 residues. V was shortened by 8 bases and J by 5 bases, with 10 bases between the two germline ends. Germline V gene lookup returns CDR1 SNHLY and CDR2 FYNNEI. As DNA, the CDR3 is TGTGCCAGCCAGGGCGACAATAATTCACCCCTCCACTTT. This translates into CASQGDNNSPLHF.

The chain's CDR3 is CASSGGEDIQYF. CDR3 coding DNA: TGTGCCAGCAGTGGAGGGGAGGACATTCAGTACTTC. This chain connects TRBV6-1 to TRBJ2-4, with a possible D match to TRBD2 (6 bases). The ends were cut back, 4 bases at V and 8 bases at J, with 9 bases in the middle. This CDR3 is built from 12 residues. The germline CDR1 and CDR2 sequences are MNHNS and SASEGT.

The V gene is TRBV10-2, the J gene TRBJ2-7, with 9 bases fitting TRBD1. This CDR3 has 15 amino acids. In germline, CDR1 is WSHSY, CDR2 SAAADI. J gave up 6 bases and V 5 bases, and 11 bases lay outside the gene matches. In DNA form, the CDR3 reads TGCGCCAGCAGTTCATCCGGGACAGGGATTGGCGAGCAGTACTTC. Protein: CASSSSGTGIGEQYF.

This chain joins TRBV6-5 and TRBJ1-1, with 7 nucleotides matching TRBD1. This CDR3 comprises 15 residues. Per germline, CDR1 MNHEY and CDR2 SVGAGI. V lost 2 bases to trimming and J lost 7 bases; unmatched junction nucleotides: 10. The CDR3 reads CASSYDLGGGIEAFF. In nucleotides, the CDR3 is TGTGCCAGCAGTTACGATCTAGGGGGCGGGATTGAAGCTTTCTTT.

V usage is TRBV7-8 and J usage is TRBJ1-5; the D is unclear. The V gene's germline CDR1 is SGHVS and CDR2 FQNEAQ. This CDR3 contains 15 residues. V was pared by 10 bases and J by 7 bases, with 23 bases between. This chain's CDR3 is CATALSVTDGQPQHF. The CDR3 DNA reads TGTGCCACCGCCCTCAGCGTAACGGATGGCCAGCCCCAGCATTTT.

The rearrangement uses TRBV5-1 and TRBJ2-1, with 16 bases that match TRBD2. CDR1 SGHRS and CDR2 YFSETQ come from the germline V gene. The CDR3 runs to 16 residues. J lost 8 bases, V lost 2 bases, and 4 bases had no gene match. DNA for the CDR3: TGCGCCAGCAGCTTACCCGGGACTAGCGGGAGGGATGAGCAGTTCTTC. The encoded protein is CASSLPGTSGRDEQFF. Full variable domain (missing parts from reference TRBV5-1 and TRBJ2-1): KAGVTQTPRYLIKTRGQQVTLSCSPISGHRSVSWYQQTPGQGLQFLFEYFSETQRNKGNFPGRFSGRQFSNSRSEMNVSTLELGDSALYLCASSLPGTSGRDEQFFGPGTRLTVL.

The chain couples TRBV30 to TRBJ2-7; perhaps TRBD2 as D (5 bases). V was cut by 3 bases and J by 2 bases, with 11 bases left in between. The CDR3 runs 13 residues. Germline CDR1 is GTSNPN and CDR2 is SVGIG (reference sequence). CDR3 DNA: TGTGCCTGGAGGGACGGGGTGACCTACGAGCAGTACTTC. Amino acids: CAWRDGVTYEQYF.

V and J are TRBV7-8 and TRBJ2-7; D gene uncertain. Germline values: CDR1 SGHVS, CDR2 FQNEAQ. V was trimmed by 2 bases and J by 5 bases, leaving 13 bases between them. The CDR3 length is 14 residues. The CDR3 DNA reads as TGTGCCAGCAGCTTACCCGTTAGTTCGGACGAGCAGTACTTC. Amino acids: CASSLPVSSDEQYF.

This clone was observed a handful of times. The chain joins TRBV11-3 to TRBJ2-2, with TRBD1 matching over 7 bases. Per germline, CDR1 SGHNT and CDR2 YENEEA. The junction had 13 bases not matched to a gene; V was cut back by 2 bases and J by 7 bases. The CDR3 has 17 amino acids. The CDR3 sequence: CASSLRQGTHQDGELFF. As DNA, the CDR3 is TGTGCCAGCAGCTTACGACAGGGCACTCATCAGGACGGGGAGCTGTTTTTT.

CDR3 nucleotides: TGCGCCAGCAGCTTAGGGGAGGAGAACGGGGAGCTGTTTTTT. Amino acids: CASSLGEENGELFF. The V and J genes are TRBV4-1 and TRBJ2-2; weak D call: TRBD2 (6 bases). CDR1 is MGHRA and CDR2 is YSYEKL in the germline V gene. There are 14 residues in the CDR3. V lost 5 bases, J lost 7 bases, and 14 bases lay in between.

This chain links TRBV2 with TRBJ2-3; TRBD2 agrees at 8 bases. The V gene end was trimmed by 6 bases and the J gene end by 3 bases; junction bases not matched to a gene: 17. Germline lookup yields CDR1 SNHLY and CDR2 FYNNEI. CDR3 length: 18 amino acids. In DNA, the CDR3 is TGTGCCAGCAGCGATCTGGGACTAGGGTGGGGGGAGACAGATACGCAGTATTTT. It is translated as CASSDLGLGWGETDTQYF.

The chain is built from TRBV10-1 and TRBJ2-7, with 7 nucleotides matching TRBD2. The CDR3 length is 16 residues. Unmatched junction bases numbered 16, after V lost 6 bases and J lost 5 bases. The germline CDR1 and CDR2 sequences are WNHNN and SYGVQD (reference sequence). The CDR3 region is CASSPPKAGEGNEQYF. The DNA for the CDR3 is TGCGCCAGCAGCCCCCCCAAGGCGGGAGAGGGCAACGAGCAGTACTTC.

CDR3 nucleotides: TGCGCCAGCACGAGAAACTTTCAAGAGACCCAGTACTTC. Translated: CASTRNFQETQYF. The chain uses TRBV5-1 and TRBJ2-5; unclear D gene. Germline CDR1 SGHRS, CDR2 YFSETQ. This CDR3 contains 13 residues. Between the trimmed V and J ends, which lost 6 bases and 2 bases, there was a span of 11 bases.